This record looks at one T cell receptor beta chain sequence and its context. Noted time point: sample taken at primary tumor resection. Untreated early-stage non-small cell lung cancer patients, around 70 in total, were the donors. The sequenced material consisted of unsorted whole RNA from tumor, nontumor lung or frozen PBMC. This record comes from a study of spatial heterogeneity in lung cancer. Looking at the study overall: There were consistently more beta-chain sequences detected than alpha-chain sequences.

Germline CDR1 is SGDLS and CDR2 is YYNGEE. Unmatched junction bases numbered 5, after V lost 3 bases and J lost 0 bases. CDR3 length: 15 residues. A unique molecular identifier was carried by every single TCR cDNA molecule. MiXCR, run by TCRdb on the 5' RACE reads, gives a single entry per CDR3 protein. This table holds more than 60,000 distinct CDR3 sequences, approximately 6% found once. The sequencing here drew on PBMCs, taken at surgery. This receptor was taken from a female donor with early-stage non-small cell lung cancer. The chain combines TRBV9 with TRBJ1-1; 7 nucleotides match TRBD1. CDR3 sequence (DNA): TGTGCCAGCAGCGGGGGGGACAGAATGAACACTGAAGCTTTCTTT. Residues: CASSGGDRMNTEAFF. Combining the CDR3 with reference TRBV9 and TRBJ1-1 gives the whole variable domain DSGVTQTPKHLITATGQRVTLRCSPRSGDLSVYWYQQSLDQGLQFLIQYYNGEERAKGNILERFSAQQFPDLHSELNLSSLELGDSALYFCASSGGDRMNTEAFFGQGTRLTVV.